Listed here is a single T cell receptor (beta chain). This clone was recorded a few times. Its antigen has not been determined. Per-base quality was not reported, and no clone a single base away is much larger than it. This specimen belongs to a study of cytomegalovirus exposure and HLA in healthy donors (dated by TCRdb to the late 2010s). Background on the whole study: An earlier analysis of some 620 of the donors reported 276 Gb of sequence data and about 120 million unique TCR beta sequences obtained from some 170 million T cells. Of the 300 to 500 genotyped donors, less than 90% were placed in the genetic ancestry cluster associated with self-reported Caucasian donors. Typing coverage varied by locus: roughly 620-640 donors for A, B, C, DRB1 and DQB1; some 520 for DQA1; nearly 610 for DPA1; under 490 for DPB1. All discovery cohort repertoires had been generated using a single sequencing platform. In an earlier analysis of roughly 580 of the donors, high-throughput TCR beta sequencing was used to judge whether each TCR beta V gene segment behaved as functional or pseudogenic. Roughly 300 gigabases of sequencing data and 70 million to 100 million unique TCR sequences were included in an early release covering roughly 600 HLA-typed donors. The later analysis used no new phenotypic data to find candidate immune exposures, relying instead on TCR beta sequences and their occurrence across donors. In addition to the first cohort of 650 to 800 subjects, a separate validation cohort of around 110 different subjects was used. Among 300 to 500 genotyped donors of the cohort, an average of about 220,000 unique TCR beta nucleotide sequences was sequenced per donor, of which 15% to 20% were non-productive. To predict cytomegalovirus infection status, the study combined high-throughput TCR immunosequencing, statistical association of individual TCRs with disease status, and machine learning. The study profiled the T cell repertoires of around 700 subjects by immunosequencing and related them to cytomegalovirus serostatus. Four to six DR-DQ haplotypes were handled as single units for association and clustering, since linkage in the cohort was strong. Both class I and class II loci were covered by HLA typing, at four-digit resolution. Donor age, sex, ethnicity and CMV serostatus were collected together with the repertoire data. A later genetic analysis took genome-wide SNP genotypes for about 55% of the roughly 670 donors and used that subset as a discovery cohort. To study patterns of TCR occurrence, a later analysis re-analyzed previously published TCR beta repertoires from 700 or so donors and added high-resolution HLA genotyping. The study aimed to test whether cataloging public T cell receptors could reveal signatures of past pathogen exposure.

In total, over 600 healthy bone marrow donors made up the cohort. At the time of sampling, every cohort member was nominally healthy, though immune exposures that went unrecorded were likely present. The donor was CMV seronegative and was included in the group of a few hundred seronegative cohort members. A peripheral blood sample was provided by each donor, and peripheral blood mononuclear cells were used for TCR beta sequencing. The Qiagen DNeasy Blood Extraction Kit was used to extract genomic DNA from the blood cell samples. Preparation of the library involved the immunoSEQ multiplex PCR assay. A mixture of 60 forward primers for TCR Vbeta segments and 13 reverse primers for TCR Jbeta segments was used in the multiplex PCR. A multiplex PCR assay on genomic DNA amplified the CDR3 region of rearranged TCR beta genes. The amplified TCR beta libraries were sequenced on the Illumina HiSeq System as 87-base-pair reads. On the study's bioinformatics: A later analysis counted tens of millions of unique TCR beta chains across the 666 repertoires, and approximately 11 million of these chains were shared by at least two donors. To remove PCR and sequencing errors, raw reads were error-corrected and collapsed into unique sequences using a nearest-neighbor algorithm that merged closely related sequences. V, D and J gene segments were assigned by aligning CDR3 sequences to IMGT reference sequences. For a sequence to be retained, at least a six-nucleotide match to both a V gene segment and a J gene segment was required. Rearrangements were classified as productive when the CDR3 lacked stop codons and remained in frame with V and J, and all other rearrangements were classified as non-productive. CDR3 was defined by IMGT convention, running from the second conserved V-encoded cysteine to the conserved J-encoded phenylalanine. Sequences without an unambiguous match to a single V gene segment were excluded from the earlier analysis of 450 to 750 of the donors. In an earlier analysis of about 590 of the donors, a V segment was called functional when productive rearrangements were above 56.7%, and segregating when the standard deviation between donors exceeded 5%. To diagnose cytomegalovirus status from the catalog of TCR beta chain sequences, a statistical classification framework was built. A later analysis assigned V and J genes by comparing TCR nucleotide sequences with IMGT/GENE-DB human TR gene sequences. A later analysis assigned CDR3 sequences and most-parsimonious VDJ recombination scenarios with the TCRdist pipeline. A later analysis defined each TCR beta chain by its CDR3 amino acid sequence plus V-gene family, and excluded reads lacking a unique V-gene family. A later analysis removed over 500 highly shared, low-generation-probability nucleotide sequences to deal with suspected cross-contamination and a sequencing artifact. For each public chain, a later analysis derived a clonal expansion index from normalized ranks of inferred template counts within each repertoire. In a later analysis, generation probabilities were computed using a VDJ recombination model fitted to out-of-frame rearrangements, and the results were checked against IGoR. In a later analysis, hypergeometric tests were used to score TCR-TCR, TCR-HLA and TCR-CMV co-occurrence, with a repertoire-size bias correction applied to TCR pairs. False discovery rates were estimated in a later analysis by permuting HLA or CMV assignments 20 times. A later analysis grouped co-occurring TCRs with DBSCAN, adding TCRdist sequence similarity when clustering within HLA-allele-positive subsets. Repertoires with fewer than 30,000 or more than 120,000 public chains, plus five repertoires with anomalous nucleotide sharing, were excluded from co-occurrence clustering. This immuneACCESS table, as held by TCRdb, lists in-frame sequences with V and J called but not all clones. Of the missing ones, under half trace to an unresolved V gene in checked studies; the others have no known cause. V and J calls and clone size come straight from that table; D and trimming were deduced from the DNA. Recorded for this sample are tens of thousands of clones; 6% to 9% of them occurred a single time. The ten largest clones take up about 2.3% of the sample.

The cysteine opens and the phenylalanine closes a CDR3 of 17 amino acids. Of all the DNA, just the CDR3 is kept, 51 bases in frame from base 1. CDR1 and CDR2, per the germline V gene, are MNHNS and SASEGT. V ends up 0 bases short and J 3 bases short, with an unmatched junction base count of 6. What the study reported, not specific to this receptor: Specific HLA alleles were associated with about 17,000 TCR beta sequences at a false discovery rate of 0.05 in a later analysis. A later genetic analysis reported fewer N-insertions in productive TCRs among donors in an Asian-associated ancestry cluster than the approximately 700-donor mean. In a later analysis, HLA-associated TCR beta chains were found to be more clonally expanded and to have lower generation probabilities than equally common non-associated chains. While some public TCRs were present in many individuals, most TCR sequences turned up only very rarely across donors. An association between a missense DCLRE1C variant and V-gene and J-gene trimming of TCR beta chains was found in a later genetic analysis and replicated in an independent cohort. Some IMGT-functional V segments, including TRBV6-2 and TRBV6-3, could not be distinguished by the 87-base-pair reads and were therefore excluded. The only immune exposure information available for the cohort was CMV serostatus. Roughly uniform sequencing depth across donors was assumed in presence/absence analyses, although this assumption may not hold. Because counts were too low, 15 to 20 rarely observed V segments, including chromosome 9 orphons, were excluded from the earlier analysis of several hundred of the donors. Because some donors lacked HLA typing at each locus, the association tests relied only on the typed subset. Only TCR beta chains were sequenced in this cohort, and the absence of alpha or paired-chain data limited detectable features. According to a later analysis, TCR association rates differed among HLA loci, with DRB1 alleles showing the most associated TCRs and HLA-C alleles showing the fewest. In the study, about 150 TCR beta chains were listed as associated with cytomegalovirus. A group of highly shared sequence variants was considered likely to be a technical artifact of the sequencing pipeline. In vitro tests confirmed that a few of the cytomegalovirus-associated TCR beta chains recognize cytomegalovirus antigens. Several of the top co-occurrence clusters appeared to be linked to parvovirus B19, influenza, CMV and Epstein-Barr virus, according to a later analysis. A further reported finding was that TCR beta sequences accurately predicted the HLA-A and HLA-B alleles for most subjects in the first cohort. The authors suggested that the approach could potentially be generalized to other disease states and immunological phenotypes. In an earlier analysis of some 550 of the donors, most TCR beta V segments were observed in productive rearrangements about 87% or about 30% of the time, broadly matching IMGT annotations. According to a later analysis, most CMV-associated TCR beta chains appeared to be HLA-restricted, and the HLA associations seemed to be driven largely by CMV exposure. In both the original and validation cohorts, the classifier was reported to diagnose cytomegalovirus status with high specificity and sensitivity. Linkage disequilibrium might explain the correlated functional status among segregating V segments, but an unknown experimental factor could not be ruled out. When HLA alleles, especially DR and DQ, strongly co-occurred, TCR associations were difficult to assign to individual alleles.

This sequence uses TRBV6-1 and TRBJ2-7, and 12 bases in between align with TRBD1. The TCR sequence derives from a man between 50 and 59 years old in good health and CMV-seronegative. What was sequenced was PBMCs. The sequenced DNA is TGTGCCAGCAGTGAAGCGATTGGGACAGGGGGCATCTACGAGCAGTACTTC. This is translated as CASSEAIGTGGIYEQYF.